This T cell receptor beta chain derives from a study of Ad26.COV2.S vaccination and SARS-CoV-2 variants. Overall study: Into the muscle, Ad26.COV2.S was dosed once or twice, 56 days apart.

About this clone itself: What it recognizes is unknown.

Documented treatment: about 20 received Ad26.COV2.S at low or high dose, single or two shots; a few received placebo; per-sample allocation not given. Repertoires come from day 63 after the first vaccine or placebo injection. It was Wuhan-strain SARS-CoV-2 spike that the Ad26 vaccine vector expressed. Study-wide points: Participants given vaccine showed non-spike TCR breadth similar to that of placebo recipients.

V lost 0 bases, J lost 4 bases, and 16 bases lay in between. This CDR3 is 16 amino acids long. The germline V gene encodes CDR1 MDHEN and CDR2 SYDVKM. Sequencing was performed with immunoSEQ multiplex PCR; in TCRdb, only in-frame clones are kept and a portion is missing. The data show fewer than 300,000 clones, with about 90% seen just once and approximately 3.4% held by the top ten. The receptor was derived from a person aged 18-60 years who received the Ad26.COV2.S COVID-19 vaccine or a placebo. Material: peripheral blood, obtained in a trial of Ad26.COV2.S vaccine versus placebo. V gene TRBV28 combines with J gene TRBJ2-7; the D call may be TRBD1 or TRBD2 (7 bases each). This CDR3 reads CASSLWGGTAFYEQYF. CDR3 in DNA: TGTGCCAGCAGTTTATGGGGGGGGACAGCTTTTTACGAGCAGTACTTC.